This T cell receptor beta chain was identified in a study of PD-1 blockade in classical Hodgkin lymphoma. The data were produced by immunoSEQ multiplex PCR, yet TCRdb's version contains in-frame clones alone and is incomplete. The sample consists of roughly 40,000 clones, roughly 86% of them appearing once. Of note for this clone: Its antigen is undetermined.

The patients all showed relapse after autologous stem cell transplantation, while their brentuximab vedotin exposure varied. Notes on the study in general: Nivolumab starters within 1 year of ASCT were excluded.

CDR1 is SGHTA and CDR2 is FQGTGA in the germline V gene. Trimming cost V 3 bases and J 3 bases; bases outside gene matches: 6. There are 17 residues in the CDR3. This sample comprised peripheral blood mononuclear cells (PBMCs), obtained at baseline. This receptor was identified in a human donor with classical Hodgkin lymphoma. This chain connects TRBV7-3 to TRBJ2-3; TRBD2 matches 13 bases. CDR3 DNA: TGTGCCAGCAGCTTGGGGACTAGCGGGGTGAGGACAGATACGCAGTATTTT. Translated: CASSLGTSGVRTDTQYF.